The next 31 T cell receptor beta chains were all read from a single sample in a study of cytomegalovirus exposure and HLA in healthy donors. Vbeta (60) and Jbeta (13) primers were used in the PCR. Here immunoSEQ multiplex PCR was the method, and the copy in TCRdb shows in-frame clones only, minus some. The sample has fewer than 200,000 clones, more than 65% seen once. Sequences were obtained from PBMCs. The origin of the receptors is a woman in her forties or fifties in good health and CMV-seronegative.

This chain joins TRBV28 and TRBJ2-1; 8 bases map to TRBD2. Germline values: CDR1 MDHEN, CDR2 SYDVKM. After removal of 7 bases from V and 3 bases from J, the junction contained 8 bases not matched to a gene. This CDR3 has 15 residues. The CDR3 sequence is CASTLQGLVYNEQFF. The DNA of the CDR3 is TGTGCCAGCACCCTCCAGGGACTAGTCTACAATGAGCAGTTCTTC.

The chain carries TRBV10-3 and TRBJ1-1; D call uncertain. The ends were cut back, 2 bases at V and 2 bases at J, with 12 bases in the middle. The CDR3 length is 15 residues. CDR1 is ENHRY, CDR2 SYGVKD, per germline. This chain's CDR3 is CAISEAGVQNTEAFF. The CDR3 nucleotides are TGTGCCATCAGTGAGGCCGGGGTTCAAAACACTGAAGCTTTCTTT.

The chain employs TRBV20-1 and TRBJ2-1; no definite D call. This CDR3 region has 10 residues. The V gene's germline CDR1 is DFQATT and CDR2 SNEGSKA (reference sequence). The V and J ends lost 5 bases and 7 bases respectively, with 6 bases between them. DNA for the CDR3: TGCAGTGCTTTCGGGAATGAGCAGTTCTTC. It specifies CSAFGNEQFF.

This chain uses TRBV5-1 with TRBJ1-2, with 7 bases aligning to TRBD1. The CDR3 extends over 15 amino acids. CDR1 and CDR2 (germline): SGHRS, YFSETQ. V shed 4 bases, J shed 1 base, and the junction held 7 bases outside the gene matches. CDR3 in amino acids: CASSPDRVVNYGYTF. In DNA form, the CDR3 reads TGCGCCAGCAGCCCCGACAGGGTTGTTAACTATGGCTACACCTTC.

V gene TRBV7-8 combines with J gene TRBJ2-2, with 9 bases identical to TRBD2. The CDR3 consists of 15 residues. After removal of 8 bases from V and 6 bases from J, the junction contained 10 bases not matched to a gene. Germline V CDR1 and CDR2: SGHVS, FQNEAQ. The CDR3 sequence is CASAKAGGLPGELFF. The CDR3 nucleotides read TGTGCCAGCGCGAAGGCGGGAGGGCTTCCCGGGGAGCTGTTTTTT.

The V call is TRBV14, the J call TRBJ1-3, with TRBD1 as a possible D gene (5 bases). Germline V gives CDR1 SGHDN, CDR2 FVKESK. Trimming shortened V by 0 bases and J by 4 bases, and 13 bases separated the two germline ends. CDR3 length: 16 amino acids. CDR3: CASSQESGTLGNTIYF. CDR3 sequence (DNA): TGTGCCAGCAGCCAAGAATCAGGGACTCTCGGAAACACCATATATTTT.

The chain combines TRBV19 with TRBJ2-5; 11 nucleotides agree with TRBD2. The J segment lost 3 bases and the V segment lost 6 bases, leaving 6 bases of the junction unmatched. This CDR3 contains 15 residues. Germline CDR1 LNHDA, CDR2 SQIVND (reference sequence). CDR3 nucleotides: TGTGCCAGTAGGGTCGGGACTAGCGGCAAAGAGACCCAGTACTTC. Translated, it gives CASRVGTSGKETQYF. The whole variable domain, remainder taken from reference TRBV19 and TRBJ2-5, is DGGITQSPKYLFRKEGQNVTLSCEQNLNHDAMYWYRQDPGQGLRLIYYSQIVNDFQKGDIAEGYSVSREKKESFPLTVTSAQKNPTAFYLCASRVGTSGKETQYFGPGTRLLVL.

The chain combines TRBV30 with TRBJ2-3; D ambiguous. V gave up 0 bases and J gave up 0 bases, with 4 bases separating them. CDR1 is GTSNPN and CDR2 is SVGIG in the germline V gene (reference sequence). This CDR3 comprises 13 residues. The CDR3 DNA reads TGTGCCTGGAGTGTGAGTAGCACAGATACGCAGTATTTT. Protein sequence: CAWSVSSTDTQYF. The entire variable domain, with the rest obtained from reference TRBV30 and TRBJ2-3, is as follows: SQTIHQWPATLVQPVGSPLSLECTVEGTSNPNLYWYRQAAGRGLQLLFYSVGIGQISSEVPQNLSASRPQDRQFILSSKKLLLSDSGFYLCAWSVSSTDTQYFGPGTRLTVL.

The chain links TRBV19 to TRBJ1-6, with D unresolved. The CDR3 totals 15 residues. The V gene's germline CDR1 is LNHDA and CDR2 SQIVND (reference sequence). V shed 5 bases and J shed 2 bases, with 10 bases lying between them. CDR3 bases: TGTGCCAGTAGTCTACCCGGGGCCTATAATTCACCCCTCCACTTT. Encoded protein: CASSLPGAYNSPLHF.

The rearrangement joins TRBV5-6 to TRBJ2-6; TRBD1 matches 7 bases. Trimming removed 4 bases from V and 2 bases from J; junction bases left unmatched: 3. Per germline, CDR1 SGHDT and CDR2 YYEEEE. The CDR3 runs to 15 residues. As DNA, the CDR3 is TGTGCCAGCAGCGGACAGGAACCTGGGGCCAACGTCCTGACTTTC. Its translation is CASSGQEPGANVLTF. Full variable domain (missing parts from reference TRBV5-6 and TRBJ2-6): DAGVTQSPTHLIKTRGQQVTLRCSPKSGHDTVSWYQQALGQGPQFIFQYYEEEERQRGNFPDRFSGHQFPNYSSELNVNALLLGDSALYLCASSGQEPGANVLTFGAGSRLTVL.

The chain is built from TRBV7-8 and TRBJ1-5, with D tentatively TRBD1 (5 bases). Germline V gene sequence: CDR1 SGHVS, CDR2 FQNEAQ. This CDR3 has 15 amino acids. Deletions cut 2 bases from V and 3 bases from J, with 11 bases between. For the CDR3, the DNA is TGTGCCAGCAGCTTATTGTCTGGGGCCAATCAGCCCCAGCATTTT. Translated: CASSLLSGANQPQHF.

The rearrangement uses TRBV9 and TRBJ2-1; 14 nucleotides line up with TRBD2. This CDR3 spans 15 amino acids. Trimming cost V 2 bases and J 7 bases; bases outside gene matches: 2. The germline CDR1 and CDR2 sequences are SGDLS and YYNGEE. The CDR3 nucleotides are TGTGCCAGCAGCGTCGGACTAGCGGGGGGAAATGAGCAGTTCTTC. Protein sequence: CASSVGLAGGNEQFF. Looking up the rest from reference TRBV9 and TRBJ2-1 gives the full variable domain: DSGVTQTPKHLITATGQRVTLRCSPRSGDLSVYWYQQSLDQGLQFLIQYYNGEERAKGNILERFSAQQFPDLHSELNLSSLELGDSALYFCASSVGLAGGNEQFFGPGTRLTVL.

This clone appeared a few times. The chain couples TRBV5-1 to TRBJ2-7; 10 bases line up with TRBD2. Unmatched junction bases numbered 3, after V lost 3 bases and J lost 0 bases. Germline V gene sequence: CDR1 SGHRS, CDR2 YFSETQ. The CDR3 covers 15 residues. The CDR3 DNA sequence: TGCGCCAGCAGCTCCTTAGCGGGAGGCTCCTACGAGCAGTACTTC. Translation gives CASSSLAGGSYEQYF.

This clone came up once. One end of the junction does not line up with germline, which may come from a read error. The gene calls are TRBV7-9 and TRBJ2-7; D ambiguous. Germline values: CDR1 SEHNR, CDR2 FQNEAQ (reference sequence). The CDR3 loop spans 12 amino acids. CDR3 amino acids: CSSSGLSYEQYF. CDR3 DNA sequence: TGTTCCAGCAGTGGGCTCTCCTACGAGCAGTACTTC.

The chain combines TRBV6-5 with TRBJ1-1; D unclear. The CDR3 extends over 13 amino acids. With 0 bases removed from V and 6 bases from J, the gap between germline ends came to 8 bases. Germline CDR1 reads MNHEY; CDR2 reads SVGAGI. CDR3 nucleotide sequence: TGTGCCAGCAGTTACTCCTCAGGTTCTGAAGCTTTCTTT. Amino acid sequence: CASSYSSGSEAFF.

This clone was seen more than once but under ten times. This sequence joins TRBV7-2 and TRBJ2-7; D might be TRBD1 (6 bases). The CDR3 consists of 17 residues. Germline V lookup: CDR1 SGHTA, CDR2 FQGNSA. Trimming removed 7 bases at V and 0 bases at J, with 22 bases between. CDR3 nucleotide sequence: TGTGCCAGCACCTTTCGGAGGACAGACTTAATCTCCTACGAGCAGTACTTC. It encodes CASTFRRTDLISYEQYF.

The V call is TRBV28, the J call TRBJ1-6; 9 nucleotides align to TRBD1. V was clipped by 3 bases and J by 1 base; unmatched bases: 16. In germline, CDR1 is MDHEN, CDR2 SYDVKM. The CDR3 contains 21 residues. CDR3 in DNA: TGTGCCAGCAGTTTTTCGTACTACCGGGACAGGGAGAAATCCTATAATTCACCCCTCCACTTT. It is translated as CASSFSYYRDREKSYNSPLHF.

The chain employs TRBV6-1 and TRBJ2-7; 9 bases fit TRBD1. CDR3 length: 14 amino acids. J was trimmed by 5 bases and V by 9 bases; bases with no gene match: 11. Germline V gene lookup returns CDR1 MNHNS and CDR2 SASEGT. The CDR3 region has the DNA TGTGCCAGTACCACCGGGACAGGGCCTAACGAGCAGTACTTC. It translates to CASTTGTGPNEQYF.

This chain connects TRBV21-1 to TRBJ2-7; TRBD1, as called in the table, went unchecked against the DNA. TRBV21-1 is recorded as a pseudogene. The CDR3 is 17 amino acids. CDR3 sequence: CASSHYPSRDRGYEQYF. CDR3 nucleotide sequence: TGTGCCAGCAGCCACTACCCATCCCGGGACAGGGGATACGAGCAGTACTTC.

The chain carries TRBV2 and TRBJ2-3, with TRBD1 as a possible D gene (6 bases). Germline values: CDR1 SNHLY, CDR2 FYNNEI. There are 19 residues in the CDR3. The ends were cut back, 3 bases at V and 6 bases at J, with 28 bases in the middle. The CDR3 protein is CASSERGQEGPQLRDTQYF. DNA for the CDR3: TGTGCCAGCAGTGAGAGGGGACAAGAGGGACCCCAGTTGAGGGATACGCAGTATTTT.

CDR3 sequence reads: CASSPGGNEQYF. As DNA, the CDR3 is TGTGCCAGCAGCCCCGGGGGGAACGAGCAGTACTTC. The chain has TRBV7-3 and TRBJ2-5; TRBD2 matches at 7 bases. The DNA end lines up better with TRBJ2-7; the J call may be wrong. Germline V gives CDR1 SGHTA, CDR2 FQGTGA. There are 12 residues in the CDR3.

The chain employs TRBV11-3 and TRBJ2-2; 9 bases map to TRBD1. The CDR3 runs to 15 residues. CDR1 and CDR2 (germline): SGHNT, YENEEA. V shed 6 bases, J shed 5 bases, and the junction held 7 bases outside the gene matches. The CDR3 sequence is CASSQDRGGTGELFF. CDR3 coding DNA: TGTGCCAGCAGTCAGGACAGGGGCGGGACCGGGGAGCTGTTTTTT.

V and J are TRBV27 and TRBJ2-7; 7 positions agree with TRBD2. This CDR3 region has 13 residues. In germline, CDR1 is MNHEY, CDR2 SMNVEV (reference sequence). V was clipped by 8 bases and J by 2 bases; unmatched bases: 6. The CDR3 nucleotides read TGTGCCAGCGCCCGGGACTACGCCTACGAGCAGTACTTC. It codes for CASARDYAYEQYF.

This clone has just a few counts. The CDR3 loop reads CASSIFTEAFF. The CDR3 DNA is TGTGCCAGTAGTATCTTCACTGAAGCTTTCTTT. The rearrangement links TRBV19 to TRBJ1-1; D unresolved. CDR1 and CDR2 from the germline V gene are LNHDA and SQIVND (reference sequence). This CDR3 contains 11 residues. The V end was cut by 3 bases, the J end by 4 bases, with 3 bases between. The full variable domain, with the rest looked up from reference TRBV19 and TRBJ1-1, is DGGITQSPKYLFRKEGQNVTLSCEQNLNHDAMYWYRQDPGQGLRLIYYSQIVNDFQKGDIAEGYSVSREKKESFPLTVTSAQKNPTAFYLCASSIFTEAFFGQGTRLTVV.

V gene TRBV7-3 combines with J gene TRBJ2-3; D unresolved. V shed 4 bases and J shed 4 bases, with 12 bases lying between them. This CDR3 region has 14 residues. CDR1 is SGHTA, CDR2 FQGTGA, per germline. The CDR3, as DNA: TGTGCCAGCAGCTCGCCGCTGGCTTCAGATACGCAGTATTTT. It specifies CASSSPLASDTQYF.

V gene TRBV9 combines with J gene TRBJ1-5, with D uncertain. Trimming took 0 bases from V and 5 from J, leaving 6 bases between them. This CDR3 comprises 13 residues. Germline CDR1 is SGDLS and CDR2 is YYNGEE. In DNA, the CDR3 is TGTGCCAGCAGCGTAGACCCGGATCAGCCCCAGCATTTT. Its protein product is CASSVDPDQPQHF.

The rearrangement uses TRBV5-4 and TRBJ1-5; D gene uncertain. The germline V and J ends were trimmed by 0 bases and 4 bases, with 8 bases remaining between them. This CDR3 is built from 14 residues. Germline V gene sequence: CDR1 SGHNT, CDR2 YYREEE (reference sequence). Written as DNA, the CDR3 is TGTGCCAGCAGCTTGGATGGCCCTAATCAGCCCCAGCATTTT. Protein sequence: CASSLDGPNQPQHF.

The chain couples TRBV5-4 to TRBJ1-2; D perhaps matches TRBD1 (6 bases). CDR3 length: 13 residues. Germline CDR1 reads SGHNT; CDR2 reads YYREEE (reference sequence). The germline V and J ends were trimmed by 0 bases and 12 bases, with 15 bases remaining between them. The CDR3 DNA follows: TGTGCCAGCAGCTTGGCAGGGGCGAGGATGGACACCTTC. It codes for CASSLAGARMDTF.

This chain's CDR3 is CASSGESDRVLGYTF. Written as DNA, the CDR3 is TGTGCCAGCAGCGGCGAGAGCGACAGGGTGCTTGGCTACACCTTC. The rearrangement uses TRBV9 and TRBJ1-2; 7 bases match TRBD1. The CDR3 length is 15 residues. V shed 3 bases, J shed 7 bases, and the junction held 12 bases outside the gene matches. Germline V gene sequence: CDR1 SGDLS, CDR2 YYNGEE.

Notes on this clone: Relative to the germline gene, one junction end is altered; a read error may explain this. The chain uses TRBV28 and TRBJ1-1, with TRBD1 identical over 7 bases. The CDR3 has 12 amino acids. CDR1 is MDHEN and CDR2 is SYDVKM in the germline V gene. CDR3 in amino acids: CASSLGRGNSKF. The CDR3 DNA sequence: TGTGCCAGCAGTTTGGGCAGGGGGAATAGCAAGTTT.

This clone was observed a few times. This chain uses TRBV4-1 with TRBJ1-2, with 8 bases identical to TRBD1. The CDR3 is made up of 14 amino acids. Germline values: CDR1 MGHRA, CDR2 YSYEKL. Trimming at V came to 3 bases and at J to 7 bases, leaving 7 bases not matched to a gene. The CDR3 coding sequence is TGCGCCAGCAGCCAGGGAACAGGGGGGGGTGGCTACACCTTC. It specifies CASSQGTGGGGYTF.